This TCR beta chain emerged from a study of cytomegalovirus exposure and HLA in healthy donors. Whole-study results and caveats: Later analysis identified several of the most significant clusters that appeared linked to common viral pathogens.

V lost 2 bases and J lost 6; bases outside the gene matches: 6. Germline V gene sequence: CDR1 MGHRA, CDR2 YSYEKL. The length of the CDR3 is 15 residues. This clone turned up a few times. Its target is not known. The study sampled nominally healthy donors, though unrecorded immune exposures were likely. PCR used 60 Vbeta primers and 13 Jbeta primers. Clones were read by immunoSEQ multiplex PCR, and TCRdb kept only the in-frame ones, dropping some. The top ten clones hold about 8.3% of a sample with some 96,000 clones, roughly three quarters of them seen once. Sequencing was done on a sample of PBMCs. This chain connects TRBV4-1 to TRBJ1-5; 8 nucleotides line up with TRBD1. The sequence was obtained from a female donor in good health and CMV-seronegative. CDR3 nucleotides: TGCGCCAGCAGCCAAAGGACAGGGTACACTCAGCCCCAGCATTTT. Protein sequence: CASSQRTGYTQPQHF.